These 29 T cell receptor beta chains came from one sample sequenced in a study of naive and memory T cell subsets. Two oligonucleotides, mixed equimolar, formed the beta constant-region primer covering TRBC1 and TRBC2. Four rounds of PCR amplified the ligated cDNA using nested alpha and beta constant-region primers plus SP2. TCRdb ran MiXCR on the UMI-ligation and nested PCR reads and lists one entry per CDR3 protein. The sample holds approximately 80,000 distinct CDR3 sequences, about 10% seen once. Sequenced input: naive CD8+ T cells from blood. The source of these receptors is a human donor in good health.

Only a few counts were recorded for this clonotype. V is TRBV3-1 and J is TRBJ2-2, with 9 bases lining up with TRBD2. Losses at the gene ends were 1 base for V and 4 bases for J; bases not matched to a gene: 7. This CDR3 region has 17 residues. The germline gives CDR1 LGHDT, CDR2 YNNKEL (reference sequence). The CDR3 reads CASSQVRAGGSTGELFF. The CDR3 bases are TGTGCCAGCAGCCAAGTTCGAGCGGGGGGCAGCACCGGGGAGCTGTTTTTT.

This clonotype was counted ten times or more. The V call is TRBV6-2 or TRBV6-3, the J call TRBJ2-5; D unclear. CDR1 and CDR2 from the germline V gene are MNHEY and SVGEGT. Trimming pared 4 bases from V and 3 bases from J, leaving 12 bases between. The CDR3 is 14 amino acids. The CDR3 DNA reads TGTGCCAGCAGTTCAGATCAAGACGAAGAGACCCAGTACTTC. Amino acid sequence: CASSSDQDEETQYF.

Concerning this clonotype: The junction shows a germline mismatch at one end, possibly a read error. This chain connects TRBV27 to TRBJ2-1; D gene uncertain. The CDR3 is 13 amino acids. CDR1 and CDR2 (germline): MNHEY, SMNVEV (reference sequence). CDR3 amino acids: CASSLSFTNGQFF. CDR3 coding DNA: TGTGCCAGCAGTTTATCATTCACCAATGGGCAGTTCTTC.

The table lists this clonotype with many counts. CDR3 residues: CASSQRRTDGYTF. CDR3 nucleotide sequence: TGTGCCAGCAGCCAAAGGCGAACAGATGGCTACACCTTC. The chain uses TRBV4-2 and TRBJ1-2; D is unclear. With 2 bases removed from V and 6 bases from J, the gap between germline ends came to 10 bases. Germline V lookup: CDR1 LGHNA, CDR2 YNFKEQ. The CDR3 is 13 residues long.

This clonotype has a count of ten or more. The genes are TRBV25-1 and TRBJ1-1; a weak D match, TRBD1 (6 bases). V lost 2 bases to trimming and J lost 6 bases, with 7 bases between them. This CDR3 has 12 amino acids. Per germline, CDR1 MGHDK and CDR2 SYGVNS. CDR3 bases: TGTGCCAGCAGTGAAACAGGGCCTGAAGCTTTCTTT. Protein sequence: CASSETGPEAFF.

There are a few counts of this clonotype. The chain has TRBV12-5 and TRBJ2-7, with TRBD1 matching 8 bases. The V segment lost 1 base and the J segment 4 bases; nucleotides outside the gene matches: 0. Germline CDR1 reads LGHNT; CDR2 reads FRNRAP. This CDR3 has 13 amino acids. The CDR3 sequence is CASGLGTGYEQYF. The CDR3 DNA sequence: TGTGCTAGTGGTTTGGGGACAGGGTACGAGCAGTACTTC.

This clonotype was found many times. The rearrangement uses TRBV29-1 and TRBJ2-2, with D perhaps given as TRBD1 or TRBD2 (5 bases each). CDR1 and CDR2 from the germline V gene are SQVTM and ANQGSEA. Trimming took off 3 bases at V and 8 bases at J, with 13 bases between the two ends. The CDR3 covers 13 residues. CDR3 nucleotide sequence: TGCAGCGTTGATGGGTCTGAGGGGGGGGAGCTGTTTTTT. Translation: CSVDGSEGGELFF.

This clonotype appeared a few times. V gene TRBV2 combines with J gene TRBJ1-6; 9 bases align to TRBD1. The CDR3 totals 16 residues. J was trimmed by 7 bases and V by 9 bases; bases with no gene match: 13. Germline CDR1 and CDR2: SNHLY and FYNNEI. The CDR3 DNA reads as TGTGCCAGTCAAACCGGGACAGGGAGTGACAATTCACCCCTCCACTTT. Translation: CASQTGTGSDNSPLHF.

The V call is TRBV18, the J call TRBJ1-4, with D tentatively TRBD1 (5 bases). Germline loops: CDR1 KGHSH, CDR2 LQKENI. Trimming took off 3 bases at V and 2 bases at J, with 13 bases between the two ends. The CDR3 is 16 amino acids. Here the CDR3 DNA reads TGTGCCAGCTCACCCCTCCGGGACGGGACTAATGAAAAACTGTTTTTT. It encodes CASSPLRDGTNEKLFF.

This clonotype was seen more than once but under ten times. The CDR3 spells CASSQDASGRGAGELFF. Here the CDR3 DNA reads TGCGCCAGCAGCCAAGATGCAAGCGGGAGAGGAGCCGGGGAGCTGTTTTTT. The chain uses TRBV4-3 and TRBJ2-2; 8 nucleotides agree with TRBD2. J lost 6 bases, V lost 0 bases, and 9 bases had no gene match. Germline V gene data show CDR1 as LGHNA and CDR2 as YSLEER. This CDR3 has 17 amino acids.

This chain connects TRBV7-3 to TRBJ2-2; possible D gene TRBD2, 5 bases. The V end was cut by 5 bases, the J end by 0 bases, with 10 bases between. Germline-derived CDR1 and CDR2 are SGHTA and FQGTGA. The CDR3 spans 15 residues. CDR3 coding DNA: TGTGCCAGCAGCCCGGGGTTGTCGAACACCGGGGAGCTGTTTTTT. It codes for CASSPGLSNTGELFF.

This clonotype has a count of ten or more. CDR3 DNA sequence: TGTGCCAGCTCCTCCGTACTAGCGCGGGCGCACAAAAACATTCAGTACTTC. This sequence encodes CASSSVLARAHKNIQYF. The chain uses TRBV11-2 and TRBJ2-4; 7 positions agree with TRBD2. Germline V gene data show CDR1 as SGHAT and CDR2 as FQNNGV. This CDR3 has 17 residues. V trimming: 8 bases; J trimming: 3 bases; junction bases outside the gene matches: 16.

This clonotype was detected ten times or more. V gene TRBV2 combines with J gene TRBJ2-2; 8 bases are shared with TRBD1. Germline CDR1 SNHLY, CDR2 FYNNEI. V dropped 6 bases and J dropped 5; count of bases not matched to a gene: 5. The CDR3 totals 14 residues. The chain's CDR3 is CASRGTGGTGELFF. The CDR3, as DNA: TGTGCCAGCAGGGGGACAGGAGGGACCGGGGAGCTGTTTTTT.

The chain links TRBV4-2 to TRBJ2-7; the D gene is possibly TRBD2 (6 bases). CDR1 and CDR2 from the germline V gene are LGHNA and YNFKEQ. The CDR3 loop spans 15 amino acids. The V and J ends lost 0 bases and 2 bases respectively, with 11 bases between them. For the CDR3, the DNA is TGTGCCAGCAGCCAAGAAGCCGGGAGCACCTACGAGCAGTACTTC. It yields the protein CASSQEAGSTYEQYF.

The CDR3 reads CASSLLDKRETQYF. In DNA form, the CDR3 reads TGTGCCAGCAGCTTATTGGACAAGCGGGAGACCCAGTACTTC. The chain recombines TRBV7-8 with TRBJ2-5; perhaps D is TRBD1 or TRBD2 (5 bases each). There are 14 residues in the CDR3. From germline, CDR1 is SGHVS and CDR2 FQNEAQ. V was trimmed by 2 bases and J by 5 bases, leaving 12 bases between them.

This sequence joins TRBV7-6 and TRBJ1-2, with 9 positions matching TRBD1. The trim removed 1 base at V and 4 bases at J, leaving 4 bases unmatched. The CDR3 loop spans 15 amino acids. Per the germline V gene, CDR1 is SGHVS and CDR2 is FNYEAQ. The CDR3 DNA reads TGTGCCAGCAGCTTAGAGAGACAGGGGGGCTATGGCTACACCTTC. This translates into CASSLERQGGYGYTF.

This clonotype has a count of ten or more. The chain couples TRBV19 to TRBJ2-6; D possibly matches TRBD1 or TRBD2 (5 bases each). The CDR3 loop spans 15 amino acids. Germline lookup yields CDR1 LNHDA and CDR2 SQIVND (reference sequence). V was clipped by 6 bases and J by 0 bases, with 9 bases between them. The CDR3 DNA reads as TGTGCCAGTAGAACGGGACCCTCTGGGGCCAACGTCCTGACTTTC. Translation gives CASRTGPSGANVLTF.

This clonotype occurred many times. The V call is TRBV20-1, the J call TRBJ2-3; 7 nucleotides agree with TRBD2. Germline V gene lookup returns CDR1 DFQATT and CDR2 SNEGSKA (reference sequence). CDR3 length equals 15 residues. V trimming: 5 bases; J trimming: 3 bases; junction bases outside the gene matches: 11. The CDR3 DNA is TGCAGTGCTGCGGATCTAGCGGTCGGGACAGATACGCAGTATTTT. Amino acid sequence: CSAADLAVGTDTQYF.

The table lists this clonotype with many counts. The CDR3 DNA reads as TGCAGCGTTGTTACTAAGAGGGAGGGATCGGGCTACACCTTC. This codes for CSVVTKREGSGYTF. This chain uses TRBV29-1 with TRBJ1-2; D unresolved. Germline V gene sequence: CDR1 SQVTM, CDR2 ANQGSEA. The V end was cut by 4 bases, the J end by 8 bases, with 20 bases between. The CDR3 totals 14 residues.

The sample holds many counts of this clonotype. The chain links TRBV27 to TRBJ1-5; D is ambiguous. The V end lost 8 bases, the J end lost 7 bases, and 12 bases lay between the germline ends. Germline V gives CDR1 MNHEY, CDR2 SMNVEV (reference sequence). The CDR3 runs 12 residues. This CDR3 reads CASGHLPQPQHF. The CDR3 DNA follows: TGTGCCAGCGGCCATTTGCCGCAGCCCCAGCATTTT.

This clonotype was recorded a few times. The DNA for the CDR3 is TGTGCCAGCAGCCCGACCGGGACTAGCAGAGACGAGCAGTACTTC. It yields the protein CASSPTGTSRDEQYF. The chain employs TRBV5-4 and TRBJ2-7; TRBD2 matches 9 bases. Germline-derived CDR1 and CDR2 are SGHNT and YYREEE (reference sequence). The CDR3 runs to 15 residues. J lost 5 bases, V lost 4 bases, and 10 bases had no gene match.

This clonotype was detected many times. The chain couples TRBV5-4 to TRBJ1-1; a weak D match, TRBD1 (5 bases). CDR1 and CDR2 (germline): SGHNT, YYREEE (reference sequence). The CDR3 sequence is 13 residues long. The V gene lost 1 base and the J gene lost 1 base, with 5 bases spanning the gap. In nucleotides, the CDR3 is TGTGCCAGCAGCTTGCAGGGGAACACTGAAGCTTTCTTT. Translated, it gives CASSLQGNTEAFF.

The rearrangement joins TRBV4-1 to TRBJ2-7, with 16 bases aligning to TRBD2. Germline V gene lookup returns CDR1 MGHRA and CDR2 YSYEKL. Losses at the gene ends were 4 bases for V and 0 bases for J; bases not matched to a gene: 6. The CDR3 is 18 amino acids. The CDR3 nucleotides are TGCGCCAGCAGCCCTAAGGGACTAGCGGGAGGGAGCTCCTACGAGCAGTACTTC. Protein product: CASSPKGLAGGSSYEQYF.

Comments on this clonotype: At one boundary the junction diverges from the germline segment, which might be a read error. The chain has TRBV4-3 and TRBJ1-5; D ambiguous. The length of the CDR3 is 17 residues. Germline CDR1 reads LGHNA; CDR2 reads YSLEER. The CDR3 loop reads CASSQGARRGTNQLQHF. The CDR3 DNA reads as TGCGCCAGCAGCCAAGGAGCCAGGCGGGGTACCAATCAGCTCCAGCATTTT.

This clonotype was detected a few times. V usage is TRBV4-3 and J usage is TRBJ2-7; 7 bases are a match to TRBD1. V shed 1 base, J shed 7 bases, and the junction held 10 bases outside the gene matches. Germline V CDR1 and CDR2: LGHNA, YSLEER. CDR3 size: 15 residues. The chain's CDR3 is CASSQVVTTGQEQYF. DNA for the CDR3: TGCGCCAGCAGCCAAGTGGTCACGACAGGGCAGGAGCAGTACTTC.

In its sample, this clonotype was seen many times. V usage is TRBV20-1 and J usage is TRBJ2-5; 7 positions agree with TRBD1. The CDR3 consists of 14 residues. CDR1 DFQATT and CDR2 SNEGSKA come from the germline V gene (reference sequence). After removal of 6 bases from V and 2 bases from J, the junction contained 9 bases not matched to a gene. DNA of the CDR3: TGCAGTGCGACAGGGAAGTCGGGGCAAGAGACCCAGTACTTC. This gives the protein CSATGKSGQETQYF.

The chain has TRBV4-3 and TRBJ2-1; 9 nucleotides align to TRBD2. CDR3 size: 15 residues. Germline lookup yields CDR1 LGHNA and CDR2 YSLEER. Unmatched junction bases numbered 7, after V lost 0 bases and J lost 10 bases. The CDR3 bases are TGCGCCAGCAGCCAAGATGGGCTAGCGGGACGGGAGCAGTTCTTC. Translating it yields CASSQDGLAGREQFF.

This clonotype was recorded a few times. The chain combines TRBV15 with TRBJ2-3, with D possibly matching TRBD1 (5 bases). The germline gives CDR1 LNHNV, CDR2 YYDKDF (reference sequence). The CDR3 is made up of 16 amino acids. With 1 base removed from V and 0 bases from J, the gap between germline ends came to 11 bases. CDR3 protein: CATSRGQNPSTDTQYF. In DNA, the CDR3 is TGTGCCACCAGCAGAGGACAGAACCCTAGCACAGATACGCAGTATTTT.

The V and J genes are TRBV29-1 and TRBJ2-7; 9 bases map to TRBD2. The V gene's germline CDR1 is SQVTM and CDR2 ANQGSEA. This CDR3 region has 15 residues. V trimming: 4 bases; J trimming: 0 bases; junction bases outside the gene matches: 7. The CDR3 nucleotides read TGCAGCGTTGGCGCTAGCGGGACTAGCTCCTACGAGCAGTACTTC. This gives the protein CSVGASGTSSYEQYF.